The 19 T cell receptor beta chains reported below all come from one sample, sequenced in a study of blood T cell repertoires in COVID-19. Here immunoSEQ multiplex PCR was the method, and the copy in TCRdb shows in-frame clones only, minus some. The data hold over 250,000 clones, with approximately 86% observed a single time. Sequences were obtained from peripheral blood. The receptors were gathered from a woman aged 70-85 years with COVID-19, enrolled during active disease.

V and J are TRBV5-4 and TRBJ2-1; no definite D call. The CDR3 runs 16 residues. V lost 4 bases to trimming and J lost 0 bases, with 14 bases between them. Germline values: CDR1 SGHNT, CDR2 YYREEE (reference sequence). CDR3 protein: CASSQTPLSSYNEQFF. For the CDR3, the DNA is TGTGCCAGCAGCCAGACTCCGCTGAGCTCCTACAATGAGCAGTTCTTC.

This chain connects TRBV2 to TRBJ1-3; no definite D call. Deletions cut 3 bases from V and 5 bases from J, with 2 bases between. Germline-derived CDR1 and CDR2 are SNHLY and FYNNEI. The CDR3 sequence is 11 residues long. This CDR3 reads CASSDRNTIYF. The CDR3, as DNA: TGTGCCAGCAGTGACAGAAACACCATATATTTT.

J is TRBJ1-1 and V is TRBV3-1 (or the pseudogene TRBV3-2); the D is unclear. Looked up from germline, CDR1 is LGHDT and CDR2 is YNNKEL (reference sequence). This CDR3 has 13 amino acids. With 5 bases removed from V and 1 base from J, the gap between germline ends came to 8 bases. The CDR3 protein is CASSDIQNTEAFF. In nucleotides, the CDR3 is TGTGCCAGCAGCGACATACAGAACACTGAAGCTTTCTTT.

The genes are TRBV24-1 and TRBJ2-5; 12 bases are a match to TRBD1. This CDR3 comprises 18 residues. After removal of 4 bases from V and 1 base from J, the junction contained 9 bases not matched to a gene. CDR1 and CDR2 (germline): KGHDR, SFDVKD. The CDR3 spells CATSENPRDRGLQETQYF. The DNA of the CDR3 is TGTGCCACCAGTGAGAACCCGCGGGACAGGGGGCTCCAAGAGACCCAGTACTTC.

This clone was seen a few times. The DNA of the CDR3 is TGTGCCAGCAGTTACGGAGGGCCAGCCAAACCCCTCCACTTT. Its translation is CASSYGGPAKPLHF. The chain combines TRBV6-5 with TRBJ1-6; unclear D gene. CDR3 length: 14 residues. V was cut by 2 bases and J by 12 bases, with 14 bases left in between. Germline CDR1 and CDR2: MNHEY and SVGAGI.

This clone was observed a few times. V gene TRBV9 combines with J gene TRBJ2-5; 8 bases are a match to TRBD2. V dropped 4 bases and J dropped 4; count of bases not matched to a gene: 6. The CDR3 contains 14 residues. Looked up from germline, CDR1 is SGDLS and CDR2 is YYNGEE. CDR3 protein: CASSPSGGSETQYF. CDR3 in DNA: TGTGCCAGCAGCCCGAGCGGGGGTTCAGAGACCCAGTACTTC.

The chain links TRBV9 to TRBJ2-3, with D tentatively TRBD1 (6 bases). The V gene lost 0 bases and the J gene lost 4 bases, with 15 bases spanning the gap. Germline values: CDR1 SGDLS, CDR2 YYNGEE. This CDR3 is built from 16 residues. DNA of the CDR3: TGTGCCAGCAGCGTAGAGGCAGGGGAATGGGCAGATACGCAGTATTTT. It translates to CASSVEAGEWADTQYF.

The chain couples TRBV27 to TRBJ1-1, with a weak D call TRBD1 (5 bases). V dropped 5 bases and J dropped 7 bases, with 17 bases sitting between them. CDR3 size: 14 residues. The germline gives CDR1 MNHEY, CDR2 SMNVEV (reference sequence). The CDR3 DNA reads TGTGCCAGCAGTCGGGCCAGGGTTGGAGATGAAGCTTTCTTT. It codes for CASSRARVGDEAFF.

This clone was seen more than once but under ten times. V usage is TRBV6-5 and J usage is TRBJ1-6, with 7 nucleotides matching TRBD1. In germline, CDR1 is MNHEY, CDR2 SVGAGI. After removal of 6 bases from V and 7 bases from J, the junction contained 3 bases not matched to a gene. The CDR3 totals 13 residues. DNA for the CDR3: TGTGCCAGCAGAACAGGGGTCAATTCACCCCTCCACTTT. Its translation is CASRTGVNSPLHF.

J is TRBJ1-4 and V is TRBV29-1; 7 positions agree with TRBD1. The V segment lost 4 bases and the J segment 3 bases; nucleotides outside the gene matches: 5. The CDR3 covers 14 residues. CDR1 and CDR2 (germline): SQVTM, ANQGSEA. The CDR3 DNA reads TGCAGCGTTGGCTCCGGGACAGCTAATGAAAAACTGTTTTTT. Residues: CSVGSGTANEKLFF.

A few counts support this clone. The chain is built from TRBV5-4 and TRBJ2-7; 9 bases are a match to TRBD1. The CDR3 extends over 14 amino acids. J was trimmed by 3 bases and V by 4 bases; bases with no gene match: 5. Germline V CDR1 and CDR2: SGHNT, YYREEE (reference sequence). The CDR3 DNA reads TGTGCCAGCAGCAGCGGGACAGGGATCTACGAGCAGTACTTC. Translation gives CASSSGTGIYEQYF.

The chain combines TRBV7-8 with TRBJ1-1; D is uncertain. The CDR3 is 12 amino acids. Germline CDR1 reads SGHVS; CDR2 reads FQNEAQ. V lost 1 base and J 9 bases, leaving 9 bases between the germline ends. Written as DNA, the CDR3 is TGTGCCAGCAGCTTAGTCGGAGGGCAAGCTTTCTTT. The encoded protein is CASSLVGGQAFF.

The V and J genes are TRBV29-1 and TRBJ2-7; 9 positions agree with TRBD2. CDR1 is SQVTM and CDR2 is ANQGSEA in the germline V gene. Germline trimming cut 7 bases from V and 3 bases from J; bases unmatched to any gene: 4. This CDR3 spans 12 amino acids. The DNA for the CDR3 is TGCAGCGCCGCTAGCGGGGACTACGAGCAGTACTTC. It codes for CSAASGDYEQYF.

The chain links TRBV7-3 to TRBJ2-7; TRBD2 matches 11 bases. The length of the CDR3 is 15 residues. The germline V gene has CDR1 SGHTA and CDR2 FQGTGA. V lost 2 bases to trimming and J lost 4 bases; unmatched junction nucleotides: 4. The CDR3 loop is CASSLSPSGGYEQYF. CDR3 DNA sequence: TGTGCCAGCAGCTTATCTCCTAGCGGGGGGTACGAGCAGTACTTC.

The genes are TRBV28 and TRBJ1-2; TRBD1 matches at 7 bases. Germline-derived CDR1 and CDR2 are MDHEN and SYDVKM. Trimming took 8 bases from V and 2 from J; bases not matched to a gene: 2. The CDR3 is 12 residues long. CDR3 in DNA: TGTGCCAGCTCGACAGGGAACTATGGCTACACCTTC. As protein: CASSTGNYGYTF.

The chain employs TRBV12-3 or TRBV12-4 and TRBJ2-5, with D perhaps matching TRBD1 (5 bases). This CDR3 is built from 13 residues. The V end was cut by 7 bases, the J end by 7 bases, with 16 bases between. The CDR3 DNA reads TGTGCCAGCACCCAGACAGCCGCAGGGACCCAGTACTTC. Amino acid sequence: CASTQTAAGTQYF.

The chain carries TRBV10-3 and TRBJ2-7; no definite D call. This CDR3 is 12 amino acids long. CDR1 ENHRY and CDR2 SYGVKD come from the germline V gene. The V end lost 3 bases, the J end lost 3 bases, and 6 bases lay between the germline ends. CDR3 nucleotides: TGTGCCATCAGTGATTACAGCTACGAGCAGTACTTC. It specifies CAISDYSYEQYF.

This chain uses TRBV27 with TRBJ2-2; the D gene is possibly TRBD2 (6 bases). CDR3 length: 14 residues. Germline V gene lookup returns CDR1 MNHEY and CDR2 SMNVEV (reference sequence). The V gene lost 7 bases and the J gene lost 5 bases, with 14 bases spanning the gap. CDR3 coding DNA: TGTGCCAGCACCCGGGACGCGGGAACCGGGGAGCTGTTTTTT. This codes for CASTRDAGTGELFF.

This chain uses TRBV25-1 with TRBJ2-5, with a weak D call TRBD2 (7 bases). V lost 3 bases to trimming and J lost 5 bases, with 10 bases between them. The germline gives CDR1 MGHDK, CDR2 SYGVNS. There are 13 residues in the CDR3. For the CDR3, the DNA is TGTGCCAGCAGTGAGGGGGGGCGGGAGACCCAGTACTTC. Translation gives CASSEGGRETQYF.